This T cell receptor (beta chain) was identified during a study of T cell changes during pregnancy in multiple sclerosis. TCRdb's copy holds only in-frame clones and misses some; the assay was immunoSEQ multiplex PCR. The sample comprises 85,000 to 90,000 clones, about 91% of which are singletons, and about 1.8% rests with the top ten. This CDR3 has 12 amino acids. Trimming took off 4 bases at V and 5 bases at J, with 9 bases between the two ends. The germline CDR1 and CDR2 sequences are KGHSH and LQKENI. This clone has just one count. The chain carries TRBV18 and TRBJ2-7; D is unresolved. The sequencing here drew on peripheral blood, taken in the first trimester of pregnancy. The source of this sequence is a female donor in good health, enrolled as a control in a pregnancy study. The CDR3 here is CASSLISDEQYF. The CDR3 nucleotides are TGTGCCAGCTCACTTATAAGCGACGAGCAGTACTTC.